These T cell receptor beta chains were read from a single sample in a study of shared clonotypes between healthy human individuals. Clones were sequenced by immunoSEQ multiplex PCR, and TCRdb holds only the in-frame ones, with some missing. The profile shows 2 million to 3 million clones, 80% to 95% of them singletons. What was sequenced was naive CD4+ T cells from PBMCs. These receptors were collected from a man younger than 30 in good health. Some clones in this sample may be carry-over from other donors' samples. Both conserved end residues are part of each CDR3. Fields, in order: CDR3 DNA, CDR3 protein, CDR3 length, clone size, J gene, D gene, V gene. D genes are given only for firm matches. Clone size appears in some rows only: once, few, many, or a class for an expanded clone.

CDR3 DNA: TGTGCCAGCTGCTCCGGGACCCCCGTCTACGAGCAGTACTTC
CDR3 protein: CASCSGTPVYEQYF
CDR3 length: 14
clone size: -
J gene: TRBJ2-7
D gene: -
V gene: TRBV28

CDR3 DNA: TGTGCCAGCACCCCCGGGGGAAGCAATCAGCCCCAGCATTTT
CDR3 protein: CASTPGGSNQPQHF
CDR3 length: 14
clone size: -
J gene: TRBJ1-5
D gene: -
V gene: TRBV28

CDR3 DNA: TGTGCCAGCAGCTTGGGTGAGAGGGATATGTACTATGGCTACACCTTC
CDR3 protein: CASSLGERDMYYGYTF
CDR3 length: 16
clone size: -
J gene: TRBJ1-2
D gene: -
V gene: TRBV7-9

CDR3 DNA: TGCGCCAGCTTCCCGGGACAGGGGAACACCGGGGAGCTGTTTTTT
CDR3 protein: CASFPGQGNTGELFF
CDR3 length: 15
clone size: -
J gene: TRBJ2-2
D gene: TRBD1
V gene: TRBV5-1

CDR3 DNA: TGTGCCAGCAGTTATAACAGGGGGCGAGAGACCCAGTACTTC
CDR3 protein: CASSYNRGRETQYF
CDR3 length: 14
clone size: -
J gene: TRBJ2-5
D gene: TRBD1
V gene: TRBV6-5

CDR3 DNA: TGCGCCAGCAGCCAACGCGACGACACAGATACGCAGTATTTT
CDR3 protein: CASSQRDDTDTQYF
CDR3 length: 14
clone size: -
J gene: TRBJ2-3
D gene: -
V gene: TRBV4-3

CDR3 DNA: TGTGCCAGTAGTACCCCCGGGAAATCGGATGGCTACACCTTC
CDR3 protein: CASSTPGKSDGYTF
CDR3 length: 14
clone size: -
J gene: TRBJ1-2
D gene: -
V gene: TRBV19

CDR3 DNA: TGTGCCAGTAGTATGGCAGTGAACGCCGGGGAGCTGTTTTTT
CDR3 protein: CASSMAVNAGELFF
CDR3 length: 14
clone size: -
J gene: TRBJ2-2
D gene: -
V gene: TRBV19

CDR3 DNA: TGTGCCAGCTCACGACTAGGATACGAGCAGTACTTC
CDR3 protein: CASSRLGYEQYF
CDR3 length: 12
clone size: -
J gene: TRBJ2-7
D gene: -
V gene: TRBV18

CDR3 DNA: TGTGCCAGCAGTCCCCCTCCGGGTCATCTGAACACTGAAGCTTTCTTT
CDR3 protein: CASSPPPGHLNTEAFF
CDR3 length: 16
clone size: -
J gene: TRBJ1-1
D gene: -
V gene: TRBV27

CDR3 DNA: TGTGCCAGCAGCCAAGGGACTTCTAGCACAGATACGCAGTATTTT
CDR3 protein: CASSQGTSSTDTQYF
CDR3 length: 15
clone size: -
J gene: TRBJ2-3
D gene: -
V gene: TRBV4-2

CDR3 DNA: TGTGCCAGCAGTACCGGTCTCACTGAAGCTTTCTTT
CDR3 protein: CASSTGLTEAFF
CDR3 length: 12
clone size: -
J gene: TRBJ1-1
D gene: -
V gene: TRBV6-6

CDR3 DNA: TGTGCCAGCAGCTTACCTAGCGGGAGCACAGATACGCAGTATTTT
CDR3 protein: CASSLPSGSTDTQYF
CDR3 length: 15
clone size: -
J gene: TRBJ2-3
D gene: TRBD2
V gene: TRBV11-2

CDR3 DNA: TGTGCCAGCACCCCAGGGGGGTTTATCGACTATGGCTACACCTTC
CDR3 protein: CASTPGGFIDYGYTF
CDR3 length: 15
clone size: -
J gene: TRBJ1-2
D gene: TRBD1
V gene: TRBV4-2

CDR3 DNA: TGTGCCAGCAGTGAGAGGGGCTCTGGAAAACTGTTTTTT
CDR3 protein: CASSERGSGKLFF
CDR3 length: 13
clone size: -
J gene: TRBJ1-4
D gene: -
V gene: TRBV6-4

CDR3 DNA: TGTGCCAGCAGCTATCCGGGCCCCCTTTCGGGAGGCTACACCTTC
CDR3 protein: CASSYPGPLSGGYTF
CDR3 length: 15
clone size: -
J gene: TRBJ1-2
D gene: -
V gene: TRBV25-1

CDR3 DNA: TGTGCCAGCAGCTTAGGCACAGAAAACCCTAATGAAAAACTGTTTTTT
CDR3 protein: CASSLGTENPNEKLFF
CDR3 length: 16
clone size: -
J gene: TRBJ1-4
D gene: -
V gene: TRBV7-6

CDR3 DNA: TGTGCCAGCAGACTCAACAATGAGCAGTTCTTC
CDR3 protein: CASRLNNEQFF
CDR3 length: 11
clone size: -
J gene: TRBJ2-1
D gene: -
V gene: TRBV2

CDR3 DNA: TGTGCCAGCTCAGTGGGACTAGCGGGAGGCGAGCAGTACTTC
CDR3 protein: CASSVGLAGGEQYF
CDR3 length: 14
clone size: -
J gene: TRBJ2-7
D gene: TRBD2
V gene: TRBV18

CDR3 DNA: TGTGCCAGCAGCTTGTTCCTGGACGGGTCCTACAATGAGCAGTTCTTC
CDR3 protein: CASSLFLDGSYNEQFF
CDR3 length: 16
clone size: -
J gene: TRBJ2-1
D gene: -
V gene: TRBV5-6

CDR3 DNA: TGTGCCAGCAGGACTCGACAGGGATTTCAGCCCCAGCATTTT
CDR3 protein: CASRTRQGFQPQHF
CDR3 length: 14
clone size: -
J gene: TRBJ1-5
D gene: TRBD1
V gene: TRBV28

CDR3 DNA: TGTGCCAGCAGACTAAACACCGGGGAGCTGTTTTTT
CDR3 protein: CASRLNTGELFF
CDR3 length: 12
clone size: -
J gene: TRBJ2-2
D gene: -
V gene: TRBV6-5

CDR3 DNA: TGTGCCAGCAGCGTCGTGGGGAGCTCCTACGAGCAGTACTTC
CDR3 protein: CASSVVGSSYEQYF
CDR3 length: 14
clone size: -
J gene: TRBJ2-7
D gene: -
V gene: TRBV9

CDR3 DNA: TGTGCCAGCAGCTTGGAAGAGGGCAGAAACTATGGCTACACCTTC
CDR3 protein: CASSLEEGRNYGYTF
CDR3 length: 15
clone size: -
J gene: TRBJ1-2
D gene: -
V gene: TRBV5-8

CDR3 DNA: TGTGCCAGCTCCGGACGGTTCGGGGAGCTGTTTTTT
CDR3 protein: CASSGRFGELFF
CDR3 length: 12
clone size: -
J gene: TRBJ2-2
D gene: -
V gene: TRBV19

CDR3 DNA: TGTGCCAGCAGTTTCTCTAGCGGGATCGTGGAGACCCAGTACTTC
CDR3 protein: CASSFSSGIVETQYF
CDR3 length: 15
clone size: -
J gene: TRBJ2-5
D gene: TRBD2
V gene: TRBV6-5

CDR3 DNA: TGTGCCAGCTGCCCATGCCTACCATACTCCTACAATGAGCAGTTCTTC
CDR3 protein: CASCPCLPYSYNEQFF
CDR3 length: 16
clone size: -
J gene: TRBJ2-1
D gene: -
V gene: TRBV6-6

CDR3 DNA: TGTGCCAGCGCCCGCACAGATACGCAGTATTTT
CDR3 protein: CASARTDTQYF
CDR3 length: 11
clone size: -
J gene: TRBJ2-3
D gene: -
V gene: TRBV7-3

CDR3 DNA: TGTGCCACCGGAAGGGGCGGCAACACCGGGGAGCTGTTTTTT
CDR3 protein: CATGRGGNTGELFF
CDR3 length: 14
clone size: -
J gene: TRBJ2-2
D gene: -
V gene: TRBV27

CDR3 DNA: TGTGCCAGCAGCTTGGAGGGGGCGCGGGGCTACACCTTC
CDR3 protein: CASSLEGARGYTF
CDR3 length: 13
clone size: -
J gene: TRBJ1-2
D gene: TRBD1
V gene: TRBV5-4

CDR3 DNA: TGTGCCAGCAGCAAAGCCGGGACTACCTACGAGCAGTACTTC
CDR3 protein: CASSKAGTTYEQYF
CDR3 length: 14
clone size: -
J gene: TRBJ2-7
D gene: TRBD2
V gene: TRBV6-5

CDR3 DNA: TGTGCCAGCAGCTTAACGAGCCCAGCGAACACCGGGGAGCTGTTTTTT
CDR3 protein: CASSLTSPANTGELFF
CDR3 length: 16
clone size: -
J gene: TRBJ2-2
D gene: -
V gene: TRBV7-3

CDR3 DNA: TGCGCCAGCAGCCGGACAGTAACTGGGGCCAACGTCCTGACTTTC
CDR3 protein: CASSRTVTGANVLTF
CDR3 length: 15
clone size: -
J gene: TRBJ2-6
D gene: -
V gene: TRBV5-1

CDR3 DNA: TGCGCCACCACGACCATAGGGAGCTCCTACAATGAGCAGTTCTTC
CDR3 protein: CATTTIGSSYNEQFF
CDR3 length: 15
clone size: -
J gene: TRBJ2-1
D gene: -
V gene: TRBV5-1

CDR3 DNA: TGTGCCAGCAGCCCAATACAGGGGATGCCCCGACCCGAGCAGTACTTC
CDR3 protein: CASSPIQGMPRPEQYF
CDR3 length: 16
clone size: -
J gene: TRBJ2-7
D gene: TRBD1
V gene: TRBV11-2

CDR3 DNA: TGCGCCAGCAGTGAGTCGACGAGGGGCCGCCGACTTTATTCTGGGGCCAACGTCCTGACTTTC
CDR3 protein: CASSESTRGRRLYSGANVLTF
CDR3 length: 21
clone size: -
J gene: TRBJ2-6
D gene: -
V gene: TRBV10-1

CDR3 DNA: TGTGCCACGGGGGACAGTCGAACCTCCTACGAGCAGTACTTC
CDR3 protein: CATGDSRTSYEQYF
CDR3 length: 14
clone size: -
J gene: TRBJ2-7
D gene: -
V gene: TRBV10-3

CDR3 DNA: TGTGCCAGCAGCCACCCTTCCGGGGGCCCCCCTTGGGATACGCAGTATTTT
CDR3 protein: CASSHPSGGPPWDTQYF
CDR3 length: 17
clone size: -
J gene: TRBJ2-3
D gene: -
V gene: TRBV7-2

CDR3 DNA: TGTGCCATCAGGGAGGGACTAGCGGGAAGGAAGACCCAGTACTTC
CDR3 protein: CAIREGLAGRKTQYF
CDR3 length: 15
clone size: -
J gene: TRBJ2-5
D gene: TRBD2
V gene: TRBV10-3

CDR3 DNA: TGTGCCAGCAGTTACAACCCGACGGACCCCGCGCAGTACTTC
CDR3 protein: CASSYNPTDPAQYF
CDR3 length: 14
clone size: -
J gene: TRBJ2-7
D gene: -
V gene: TRBV6-5

CDR3 DNA: TGTGCCAGCAGCTTAGTTGGACTAGGGGCCCGAAATGAGCAGTTCTTC
CDR3 protein: CASSLVGLGARNEQFF
CDR3 length: 16
clone size: -
J gene: TRBJ2-1
D gene: TRBD2
V gene: TRBV7-2

CDR3 DNA: TGTGCCAGCAGCTTAGTAGGGCAGGCCTACGAGCAGTACTTC
CDR3 protein: CASSLVGQAYEQYF
CDR3 length: 14
clone size: -
J gene: TRBJ2-7
D gene: -
V gene: TRBV5-4

CDR3 DNA: TGTGCCAGCAGCCCGGGACTAGCGGGCTTAGTCCATGAGCAGTTCTTC
CDR3 protein: CASSPGLAGLVHEQFF
CDR3 length: 16
clone size: -
J gene: TRBJ2-1
D gene: TRBD2
V gene: TRBV5-6

CDR3 DNA: TGTGCCAGCAGCTTGGTAGGGATTAATGAAAAACTGTTTTTT
CDR3 protein: CASSLVGINEKLFF
CDR3 length: 14
clone size: -
J gene: TRBJ1-4
D gene: -
V gene: TRBV5-6

CDR3 DNA: TGTGCCAGCAGTTCCCTCAGTAACTATGGCTACACCTTC
CDR3 protein: CASSSLSNYGYTF
CDR3 length: 13
clone size: -
J gene: TRBJ1-2
D gene: -
V gene: TRBV28

CDR3 DNA: TGTGCCAGCAGTTTATGGCGGACTAGCGGGACTGGGGAGCAGTACTTC
CDR3 protein: CASSLWRTSGTGEQYF
CDR3 length: 16
clone size: few
J gene: TRBJ2-7
D gene: TRBD2
V gene: TRBV28

CDR3 DNA: TGCGCCAGCAGCTCGGAGGGCGGTAGGATAGAGACCCAGTACTTC
CDR3 protein: CASSSEGGRIETQYF
CDR3 length: 15
clone size: -
J gene: TRBJ2-5
D gene: -
V gene: TRBV5-1

CDR3 DNA: TGTGCCAGCTCACCACCGGAAAGCACGGGGAGCACTGAAGCTTTCTTT
CDR3 protein: CASSPPESTGSTEAFF
CDR3 length: 16
clone size: -
J gene: TRBJ1-1
D gene: -
V gene: TRBV18

CDR3 DNA: TGTGCCAGCAGTTACCCCCAAGCGGGAGCGGGAGATACGCAGTATTTT
CDR3 protein: CASSYPQAGAGDTQYF
CDR3 length: 16
clone size: -
J gene: TRBJ2-3
D gene: TRBD2
V gene: TRBV6-6

CDR3 DNA: TGTGCCAGCAGTCCTACTCCCTCCACAGATACGCAGTATTTT
CDR3 protein: CASSPTPSTDTQYF
CDR3 length: 14
clone size: once
J gene: TRBJ2-3
D gene: -
V gene: TRBV7-9

CDR3 DNA: TGCGCCAGCAGTGAAATGGAACAGGGAAATGAAAAACTGTTTTTT
CDR3 protein: CASSEMEQGNEKLFF
CDR3 length: 15
clone size: few
J gene: TRBJ1-4
D gene: -
V gene: TRBV10-1

CDR3 DNA: TGTGCCTGGAGTGTTACAGGAATTGAAGCTTTCTTT
CDR3 protein: CAWSVTGIEAFF
CDR3 length: 12
clone size: -
J gene: TRBJ1-1
D gene: -
V gene: TRBV30

CDR3 DNA: TGTGCCAGCAGCTTAGGGGCTAGCAGTTTGGGTGAGCAGTTCTTC
CDR3 protein: CASSLGASSLGEQFF
CDR3 length: 15
clone size: -
J gene: TRBJ2-1
D gene: -
V gene: TRBV11-2

CDR3 DNA: TGTGCCATCAGGATGGGACTAGCGGGACAAGAGACCCAGTACTTC
CDR3 protein: CAIRMGLAGQETQYF
CDR3 length: 15
clone size: -
J gene: TRBJ2-5
D gene: TRBD2
V gene: TRBV10-3

CDR3 DNA: TGTGCCAGCTCACCAACAGGAAAGAGCTCCTACGAGCAGTACTTC
CDR3 protein: CASSPTGKSSYEQYF
CDR3 length: 15
clone size: -
J gene: TRBJ2-7
D gene: -
V gene: TRBV18